This T cell receptor beta chain was recovered during a study of T cell changes during pregnancy in multiple sclerosis. Trimming cost V 0 bases and J 7 bases; bases outside gene matches: 7. The CDR3 covers 15 residues. The germline gives CDR1 SGDLS, CDR2 YYNGEE. The repertoire was sequenced with immunoSEQ multiplex PCR; TCRdb's copy has only in-frame clones and lacks some. Found here are 30,000 to 50,000 clones, roughly nine tenths of them singletons; the top ten hold approximately 0.46%. This TCR was sampled from a female donor in good health, enrolled as a control in a pregnancy study. Sequencing used CD4+ T cells from peripheral blood mononuclear cells, obtained in the third trimester of pregnancy. The rearrangement joins TRBV9 to TRBJ2-1, with 7 bases lining up with TRBD2. The DNA of the CDR3 is TGTGCCAGCAGCGTAGGGGGACTACTCATAAATGAGCAGTTCTTC. Encoded protein: CASSVGGLLINEQFF.